This T cell receptor beta chain is drawn from a study of blood T cell repertoires in COVID-19. Across the study: Samples came from the United States, Italy and Spain, spanning acute and convalescent COVID-19. PBMCs, B-cell-depleted T cells, or T cells were the source of the cDNA or gDNA that made up the material.

The germline V gene encodes CDR1 LNHDA and CDR2 SQIVND (reference sequence). This CDR3 has 13 residues. Trimming stripped 6 bases from V and 3 bases from J, with 12 bases between. Per the study methods: Estimation of nucleated cell counts was performed using reference gene primer amplification. Repertoires were generated with immunoSEQ multiplex PCR, while TCRdb's copy carries only in-frame clones and drops some. Clone size and the V and J calls come from that table; the DNA yielded D and trimming. Of approximately 170,000 clones listed, roughly 90% were seen once; the top ten hold 4%. This receptor was taken from a woman in her 70s with acute or convalescent COVID-19. The chain carries TRBV19 and TRBJ2-7; D possibly corresponds to TRBD1 (6 bases). Sequenced material: peripheral blood. The CDR3 sequence is CASSSQGYYEQYF. DNA of the CDR3: TGTGCCAGTAGCTCCCAGGGGTACTACGAGCAGTACTTC. Together with reference TRBV19 and TRBJ2-7, the CDR3 gives the full variable domain: DGGITQSPKYLFRKEGQNVTLSCEQNLNHDAMYWYRQDPGQGLRLIYYSQIVNDFQKGDIAEGYSVSREKKESFPLTVTSAQKNPTAFYLCASSSQGYYEQYFGPGTRLTVT.